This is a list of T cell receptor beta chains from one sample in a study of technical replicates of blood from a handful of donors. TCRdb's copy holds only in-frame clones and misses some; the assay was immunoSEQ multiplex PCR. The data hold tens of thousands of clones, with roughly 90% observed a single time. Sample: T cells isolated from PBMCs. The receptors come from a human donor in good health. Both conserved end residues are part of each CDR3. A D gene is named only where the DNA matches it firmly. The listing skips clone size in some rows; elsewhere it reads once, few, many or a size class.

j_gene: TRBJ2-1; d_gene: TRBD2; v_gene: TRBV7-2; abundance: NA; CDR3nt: TGTGCCAGCAGCGGACCCGGGACTAGCGGGAGGGCCCCCTACAATGAGCAGTTCTTC; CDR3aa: CASSGPGTSGRAPYNEQFF
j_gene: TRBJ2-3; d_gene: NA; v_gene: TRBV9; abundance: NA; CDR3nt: TGTGCCAGCAGCGTACAGGGGGGCGCGGCAGATACGCAGTATTTT; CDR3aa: CASSVQGGAADTQYF
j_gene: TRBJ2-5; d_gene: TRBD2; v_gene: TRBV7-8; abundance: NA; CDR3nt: TGTGCCAGCAGCTTCCCCCTGGCGGGAGACCAAGAGACCCAGTACTTC; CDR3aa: CASSFPLAGDQETQYF
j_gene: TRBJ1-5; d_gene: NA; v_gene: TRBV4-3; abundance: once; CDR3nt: TGCGCCAGCAGCCAAACAGGTAGCAATCAGCCCCAGCATTTT; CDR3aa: CASSQTGSNQPQHF
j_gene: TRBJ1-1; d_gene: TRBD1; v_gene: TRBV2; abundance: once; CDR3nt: TGTGCCAGCAGTACCTCGCGGACAGGGGGCGATGACACTGAAGCTTTCTTT; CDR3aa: CASSTSRTGGDDTEAFF
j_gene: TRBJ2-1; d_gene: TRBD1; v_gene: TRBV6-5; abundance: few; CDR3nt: TGTGCCAGCAGCCAGGACAGGTCCAATGAGCAGTTCTTC; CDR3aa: CASSQDRSNEQFF
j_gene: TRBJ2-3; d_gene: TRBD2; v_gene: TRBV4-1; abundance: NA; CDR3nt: TGCGCCAGCAGCCAACTAGCGGGAGCCGGAGATACGCAGTATTTT; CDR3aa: CASSQLAGAGDTQYF
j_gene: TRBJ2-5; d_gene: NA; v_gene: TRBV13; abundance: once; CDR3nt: TGTGCCAGCAGCTTGGGGGCAGAGACCCAGTACTTC; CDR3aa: CASSLGAETQYF
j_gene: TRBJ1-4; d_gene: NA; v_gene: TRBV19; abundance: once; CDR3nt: TGTGCCAGTAGTATAACGGGACAAGGGTATGAAAAACTGTTTTTT; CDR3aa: CASSITGQGYEKLFF
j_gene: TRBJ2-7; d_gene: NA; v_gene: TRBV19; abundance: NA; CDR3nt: TGTGCCAGTAGTATGGCGGGATCCTTTACGGGGGAGCAGTACTTC; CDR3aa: CASSMAGSFTGEQYF
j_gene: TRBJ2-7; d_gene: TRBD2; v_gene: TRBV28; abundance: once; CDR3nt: TGTGCCAGCAGTTTACGGGTAGAGCTAGCGGGTTACGAGCAGTACTTC; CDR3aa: CASSLRVELAGYEQYF
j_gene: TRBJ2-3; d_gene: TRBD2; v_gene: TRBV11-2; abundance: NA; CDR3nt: TGTGCCAGCAGCTTAGCGGGAGGAACAGATACGCAGTATTTT; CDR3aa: CASSLAGGTDTQYF
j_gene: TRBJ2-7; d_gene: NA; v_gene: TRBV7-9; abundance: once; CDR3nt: TGTGCCAGCAGCCCCCAGGGGGGTTCCTACGAGCAGTACTTC; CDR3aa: CASSPQGGSYEQYF
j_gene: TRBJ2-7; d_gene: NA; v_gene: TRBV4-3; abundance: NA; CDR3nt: TGCGCCAGCAGCCAAACCGCGGGCAGTACCTACGAGCAGTACTTC; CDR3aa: CASSQTAGSTYEQYF
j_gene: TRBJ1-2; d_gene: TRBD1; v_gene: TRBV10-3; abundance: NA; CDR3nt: TGTGCCATCAGTGAGTTCGGGACAGGGTACGGCTACACCTTC; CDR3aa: CAISEFGTGYGYTF
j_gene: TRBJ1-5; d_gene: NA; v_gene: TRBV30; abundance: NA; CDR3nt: TGTGCCTGGAACGAAGGAGCGGATGGCAATCAGCCCCAGCATTTT; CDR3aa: CAWNEGADGNQPQHF
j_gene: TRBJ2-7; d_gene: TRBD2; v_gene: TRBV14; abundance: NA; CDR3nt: TGTGCCAGCAGCCTCCTAGCGGGAGGGCCCTACGAGCAGTACTTC; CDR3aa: CASSLLAGGPYEQYF
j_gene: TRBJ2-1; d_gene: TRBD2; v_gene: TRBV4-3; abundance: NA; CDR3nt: TGCGCCAGCAGCCGCCTTACTAGCGGGAGTAATGAGCAGTTCTTC; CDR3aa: CASSRLTSGSNEQFF
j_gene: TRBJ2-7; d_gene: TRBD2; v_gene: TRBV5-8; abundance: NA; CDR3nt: TGTGCCAGCAGCTTGGAAGTCGGACTAGCGGGAGGGCCTTTATCCTACGAGCAGTACTTC; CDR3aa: CASSLEVGLAGGPLSYEQYF
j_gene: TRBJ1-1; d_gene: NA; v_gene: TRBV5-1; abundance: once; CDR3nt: TGCGCCAGCAGCCTGCCAGGGGCTTCCAGGGAGGCTTTCTTT; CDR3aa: CASSLPGASREAFF
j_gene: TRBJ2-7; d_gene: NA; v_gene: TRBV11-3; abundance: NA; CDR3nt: TGTGCCAGCAGCTCTTCGGAGGGCCACGAGCAGTACTTC; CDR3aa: CASSSSEGHEQYF
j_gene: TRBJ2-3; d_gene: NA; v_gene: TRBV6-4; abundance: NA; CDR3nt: TGTGCCAGCAGTGACTCCTTCACGGGACTCAGCACAGATACGCAGTATTTT; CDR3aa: CASSDSFTGLSTDTQYF